The entry below gives a single TCR beta chain sequence along with its context. What it binds is unknown. PCR employed 60 Vbeta and 13 Jbeta primers. Generated by immunoSEQ multiplex PCR, the TCRdb table keeps only in-frame clones and is missing some. The repertoire holds roughly 170,000 clones, with over 70% as singletons. The sample comes from a study of cytomegalovirus exposure and HLA in healthy donors. Study context: Assignment to the Caucasian-associated ancestry cluster applied to less than 85% of the roughly 420 genotyped donors.

The germline gives CDR1 SGHDT, CDR2 YYEEEE. The CDR3 totals 13 residues. V dropped 3 bases and J dropped 4; count of bases not matched to a gene: 2. Points from the study as a whole: TCR beta chain V- and J-gene trimming was linked, in a later analysis, to a missense variant in DCLRE1C. Among TCR beta chains, those listed as cytomegalovirus-associated numbered some 160.

Sequencing was performed on PBMCs. This TCR was recovered from a woman aged 30 to 39 in good health and CMV-seropositive. This rearrangement joins TRBV5-6 to TRBJ1-2, with 8 bases identical to TRBD1. CDR3 region: CASSSGQVYGYTF. The CDR3 DNA sequence: TGTGCCAGCAGCTCGGGACAGGTCTATGGCTACACCTTC.